This TCR beta chain stems from a study of cytomegalovirus exposure and HLA in healthy donors. General study findings and limits: The dataset shows that most TCR sequences were rare, while some public TCRs occurred in many donors. Accurate prediction of most subjects' HLA-A and HLA-B alleles from TCR beta sequences was reported. Other equally common chains were less clonally expanded than HLA-associated TCR beta chains, a later analysis showed.

Concerning this clone: Its antigen is as yet unknown.

This CDR3 is 12 amino acids long. Per the germline V gene, CDR1 is MNHNS and CDR2 is SASEGT. Deletions cut 7 bases from V and 1 base from J, with 7 bases between. Nominally healthy donors were sampled, though unrecorded immune exposures were likely. The study ran its PCR with 60 Vbeta and 13 Jbeta primers. Method: immunoSEQ multiplex PCR; TCRdb's copy keeps in-frame clones and lacks some. The sample shows more than 60,000 clones, roughly 72% of them seen only once. Input material: PBMCs. The TCR comes from a man aged 40-50 years in good health and CMV-seropositive. This chain connects TRBV6-1 to TRBJ1-1, with D tentatively TRBD1 (5 bases). This CDR3 reads CASTQGNTEAFF. The DNA of the CDR3 is TGTGCCAGCACCCAGGGGAACACTGAAGCTTTCTTT.